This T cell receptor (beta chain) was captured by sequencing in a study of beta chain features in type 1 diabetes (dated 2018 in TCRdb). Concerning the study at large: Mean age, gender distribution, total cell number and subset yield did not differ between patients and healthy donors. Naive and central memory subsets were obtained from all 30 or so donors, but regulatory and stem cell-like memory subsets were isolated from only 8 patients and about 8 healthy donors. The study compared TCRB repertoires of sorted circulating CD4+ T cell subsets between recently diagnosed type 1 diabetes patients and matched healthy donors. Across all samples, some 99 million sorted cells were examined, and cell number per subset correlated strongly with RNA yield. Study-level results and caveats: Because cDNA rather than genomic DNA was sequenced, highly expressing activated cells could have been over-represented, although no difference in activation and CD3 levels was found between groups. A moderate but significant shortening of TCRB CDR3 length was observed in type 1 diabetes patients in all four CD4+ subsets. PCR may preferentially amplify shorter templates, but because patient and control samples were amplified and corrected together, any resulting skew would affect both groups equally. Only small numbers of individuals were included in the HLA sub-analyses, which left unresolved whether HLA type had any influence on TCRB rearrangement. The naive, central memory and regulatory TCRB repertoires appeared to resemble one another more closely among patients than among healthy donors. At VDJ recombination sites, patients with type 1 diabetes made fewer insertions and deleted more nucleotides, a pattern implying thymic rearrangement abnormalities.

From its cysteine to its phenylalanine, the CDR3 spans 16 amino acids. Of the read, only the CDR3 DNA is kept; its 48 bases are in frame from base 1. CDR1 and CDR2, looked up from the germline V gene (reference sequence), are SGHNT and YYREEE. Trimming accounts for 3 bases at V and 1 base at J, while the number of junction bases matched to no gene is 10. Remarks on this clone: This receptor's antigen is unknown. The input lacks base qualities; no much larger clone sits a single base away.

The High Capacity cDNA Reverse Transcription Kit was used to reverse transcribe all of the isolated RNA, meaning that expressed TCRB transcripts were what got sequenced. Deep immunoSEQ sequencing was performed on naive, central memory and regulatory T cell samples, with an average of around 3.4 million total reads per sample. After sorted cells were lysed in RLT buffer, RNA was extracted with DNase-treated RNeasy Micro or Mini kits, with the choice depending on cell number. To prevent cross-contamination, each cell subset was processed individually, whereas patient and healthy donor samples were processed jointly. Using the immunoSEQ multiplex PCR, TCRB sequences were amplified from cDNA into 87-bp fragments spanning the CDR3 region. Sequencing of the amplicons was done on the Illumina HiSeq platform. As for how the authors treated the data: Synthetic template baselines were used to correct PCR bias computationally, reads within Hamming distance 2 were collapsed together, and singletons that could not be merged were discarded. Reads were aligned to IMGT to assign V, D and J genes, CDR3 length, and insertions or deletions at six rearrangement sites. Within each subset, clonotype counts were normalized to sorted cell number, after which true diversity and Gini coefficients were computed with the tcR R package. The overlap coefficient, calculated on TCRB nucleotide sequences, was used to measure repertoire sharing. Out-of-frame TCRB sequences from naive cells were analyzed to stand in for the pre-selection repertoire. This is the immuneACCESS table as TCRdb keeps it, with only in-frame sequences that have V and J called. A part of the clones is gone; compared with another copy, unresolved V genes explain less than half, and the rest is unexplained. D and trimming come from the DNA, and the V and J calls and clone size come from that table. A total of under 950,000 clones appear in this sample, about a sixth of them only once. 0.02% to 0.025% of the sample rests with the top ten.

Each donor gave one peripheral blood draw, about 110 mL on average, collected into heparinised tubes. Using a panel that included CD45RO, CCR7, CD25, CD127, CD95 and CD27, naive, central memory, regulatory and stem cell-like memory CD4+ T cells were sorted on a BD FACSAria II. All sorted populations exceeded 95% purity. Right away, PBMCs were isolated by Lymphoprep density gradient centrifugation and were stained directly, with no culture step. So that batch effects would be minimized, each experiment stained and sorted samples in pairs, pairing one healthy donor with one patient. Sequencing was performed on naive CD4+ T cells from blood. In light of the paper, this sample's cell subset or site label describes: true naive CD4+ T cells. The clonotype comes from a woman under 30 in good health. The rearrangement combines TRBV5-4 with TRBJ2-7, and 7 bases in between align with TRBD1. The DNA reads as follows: TGTGCCAGCAGCTGCCTTGACAGGGCGAATTCCTACGAGCAGTACTTC. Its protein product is CASSCLDRANSYEQYF.